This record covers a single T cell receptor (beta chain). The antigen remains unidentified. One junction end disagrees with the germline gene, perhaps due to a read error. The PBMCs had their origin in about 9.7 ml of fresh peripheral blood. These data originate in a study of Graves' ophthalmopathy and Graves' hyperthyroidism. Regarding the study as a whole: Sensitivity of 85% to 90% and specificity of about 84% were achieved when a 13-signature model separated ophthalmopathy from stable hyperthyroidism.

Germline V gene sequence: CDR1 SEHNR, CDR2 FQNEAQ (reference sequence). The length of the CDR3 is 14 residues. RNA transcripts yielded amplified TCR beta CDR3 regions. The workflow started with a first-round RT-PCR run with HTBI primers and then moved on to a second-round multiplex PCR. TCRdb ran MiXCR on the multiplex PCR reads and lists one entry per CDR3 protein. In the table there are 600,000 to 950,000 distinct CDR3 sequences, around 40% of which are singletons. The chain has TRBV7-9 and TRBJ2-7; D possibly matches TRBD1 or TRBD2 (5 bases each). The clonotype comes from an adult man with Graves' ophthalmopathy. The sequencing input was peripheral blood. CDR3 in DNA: TGTGCCAGCAGCCGCCGGGACGGACGTCTCGAGCAGCACTTC. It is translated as CASSRRDGRLEQHF.